A selection of T cell receptor beta chains follows, all from one sample in a study of blood T cell repertoires in COVID-19. Generated by immunoSEQ multiplex PCR, the TCRdb table keeps only in-frame clones and is missing some. The sample contains approximately 170,000 clones, roughly 84% of which appear only once. What was sequenced was peripheral blood. Receptors were obtained from an elderly man with COVID-19, enrolled during active disease. CDR3s include the opening cysteine and the closing phenylalanine or tryptophan. A D gene is named only where the DNA matches it firmly. The size field is filled for only some rows; it gives once, few, many or a size class.

v_gene,abundance,j_gene,d_gene,CDR3aa,CDR3nt
TRBV4-3,-,TRBJ1-3,TRBD1,CASSQAVTGRSGNTIYF,TGCGCCAGCAGCCAAGCGGTGACAGGGAGGTCTGGAAACACCATATATTTT
TRBV7-9,-,TRBJ2-3,-,CAVPWPSDTQYF,TGTGCCGTTCCTTGGCCTTCAGATACGCAGTATTTT
TRBV1,-,TRBJ2-5,-,CTSSPSPTSGGEETQYF,TGCACCAGCAGCCCCTCCCCGACTAGCGGGGGGGAAGAGACCCAGTACTTC
TRBV15,-,TRBJ2-7,-,CATSRVGGRGYEQYF,TGTGCCACCAGCAGAGTAGGGGGACGGGGCTACGAGCAGTACTTC
TRBV24-1,once,TRBJ1-6,TRBD1,CATSPPARDREGTGDSPLHF,TGTGCCACCAGTCCCCCCGCGAGGGACAGGGAGGGAACTGGGGATTCACCCCTCCACTTT
TRBV5-4,many,TRBJ1-3,-,CASSLKQGSGNTIYF,TGTGCCAGCAGCCTTAAACAGGGTTCTGGAAACACCATATATTTT
TRBV10-3,-,TRBJ2-5,TRBD2,CATRGTSGGQETQYF,TGTGCCACCAGAGGGACTAGCGGGGGGCAAGAGACCCAGTACTTC
TRBV6-5,-,TRBJ1-2,-,CASSYSPANSHGYTF,TGTGCCAGCAGTTACTCACCCGCGAATTCACATGGCTACACCTTC
TRBV4-1,-,TRBJ2-7,TRBD1,CASSQDQRAGGIEQYF,TGCGCCAGCAGCCAAGATCAAAGGGCAGGGGGTATCGAGCAGTACTTC
TRBV7-3,-,TRBJ2-5,-,CASSLAGLETQYF,TGTGCCAGCAGCTTAGCGGGGTTGGAGACCCAGTACTTC
TRBV6-2/TRBV6-3,-,TRBJ2-7,TRBD2,CASIPGSGGAPPNEQYF,TGTGCCAGCATCCCGGGTAGCGGGGGGGCCCCCCCCAACGAGCAGTACTTC
TRBV5-1,-,TRBJ2-7,TRBD1,CASSSGTVKTYEQYF,TGCGCCAGCAGCTCGGGGACAGTGAAGACCTACGAGCAGTACTTC
TRBV2,once,TRBJ2-7,TRBD2,CASSEGLAGRNEQYF,TGTGCCAGCAGTGAAGGCCTAGCGGGGAGGAACGAGCAGTACTTC
TRBV4-2,-,TRBJ1-5,TRBD1,CASSQWGQIGQPQHF,TGTGCCAGCAGCCAATGGGGACAGATCGGTCAGCCCCAGCATTTT
TRBV6-5,-,TRBJ1-2,TRBD1,CASRGQVRYGYTF,TGTGCCAGCAGGGGACAGGTTCGGTATGGCTACACCTTC
TRBV7-3,-,TRBJ2-1,-,CASSGDLGPNEQFF,TGTGCCAGCAGTGGGGACTTAGGACCCAATGAGCAGTTCTTC
TRBV24-1,few,TRBJ1-1,-,CATSDPRGGDTEAFF,TGTGCCACCAGTGATCCGAGGGGGGGGGACACTGAAGCTTTCTTT
TRBV9,-,TRBJ1-2,-,CASSALNYSPYGYTF,TGTGCCAGCAGCGCCCTTAATTACAGCCCCTATGGCTACACCTTC
TRBV10-3,few,TRBJ1-2,-,CAISESPSLLYGYTF,TGTGCCATCAGTGAGAGTCCCTCCTTACTTTATGGCTACACCTTC
TRBV5-1,-,TRBJ2-6,-,CASSLQDSGANVLTF,TGCGCCAGCAGCTTGCAGGACTCTGGGGCCAACGTCCTGACTTTC
TRBV6-1,-,TRBJ2-7,TRBD1,CASSDRQGAPYEQYF,TGTGCCAGCAGTGATAGACAGGGGGCGCCGTACGAGCAGTACTTC
TRBV6-5,-,TRBJ2-7,-,CASRYWRGEQYF,TGTGCCAGCCGATACTGGAGGGGCGAGCAGTACTTC
TRBV7-7,few,TRBJ1-1,-,CASSQQVDTEAFF,TGTGCCAGCAGCCAACAGGTAGACACTGAAGCTTTCTTT
TRBV9,-,TRBJ2-7,TRBD1,CASSVGDGTGASYEQYF,TGTGCCAGCAGCGTAGGGGACGGGACAGGGGCCTCCTACGAGCAGTACTTC
TRBV20-1,-,TRBJ2-3,-,CSASDPRGKGADTQYF,TGCAGTGCTAGTGATCCCCGGGGTAAGGGTGCAGATACGCAGTATTTT
TRBV19,-,TRBJ1-3,-,CASTQGNEDTIYF,TGTGCCAGCACACAGGGTAATGAGGACACCATATATTTT